This TCR beta chain was captured by sequencing in a study of regulatory T cells in long-lasting Graves disease. Study as a whole: Over-5-year antithyroid drug use with positive TSH receptor antibodies defined persistent Graves' disease in the study. General study findings and limits: New patients shared roughly 1,000 public clonotypes, and persistent patients shared more, with 2,741.

The count of this clonotype is one. Its antigen is unidentified. The CDR3 is 16 amino acids. From germline, CDR1 is MDHEN and CDR2 SYDVKM. J lost 6 bases, V lost 6 bases, and 11 bases had no gene match. The time point is: persistent/refractory GD, antithyroid drugs over 5 years with positive TRAb. Making the TCR library involved RNA that had been extracted from PBMCs. Graves' disease diagnosis used American Thyroid Association guidelines. CDR3 regions were amplified by Arm-PCR using iRepertoire HTBI primers to build TCR beta libraries. TCRdb used MiXCR to reprocess the multiplex PCR reads, holding one entry per CDR3 protein. The repertoire holds around 400,000 distinct CDR3 sequences, with 23% as singletons.

The sequence was collected from a female donor with Graves disease. The chain recombines TRBV28 with TRBJ2-7, with 13 bases matching TRBD2. The sequencing used peripheral blood mononuclear cells (PBMCs), collected when the disease was refractory, from a patient treated with antithyroid drugs. CDR3 DNA: TGTGCCAGCAGCCAAGATTTAGGACTAGCGGGAGCCGAGCAGTACTTC. Residues: CASSQDLGLAGAEQYF.